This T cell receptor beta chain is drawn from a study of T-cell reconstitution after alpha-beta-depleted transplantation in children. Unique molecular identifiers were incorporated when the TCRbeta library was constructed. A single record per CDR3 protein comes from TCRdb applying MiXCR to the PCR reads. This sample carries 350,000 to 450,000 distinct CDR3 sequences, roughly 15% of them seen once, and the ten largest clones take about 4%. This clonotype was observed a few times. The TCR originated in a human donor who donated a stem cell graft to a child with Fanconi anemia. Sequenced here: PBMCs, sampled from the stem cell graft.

The CDR3 sequence is CASSPRASGYTF. The CDR3 DNA sequence: TGTGCCAGCAGCCCCAGGGCGAGCGGCTACACCTTC. The chain combines TRBV7-2 with TRBJ1-2, with D perhaps matching TRBD1 (5 bases). Germline assignment: CDR1 SGHTA and CDR2 FQGNSA. This CDR3 is built from 12 residues. Trimming left V 5 bases short and J 8 bases short, with 12 bases between.